Detailed here is one T cell receptor beta chain. Its antigen is unknown. This entry is derived from a study of long-term antiretroviral therapy in people with HIV. General study results and limits: At every time point, clones expanded before ART dominated the repertoire. Blood, drawn from about 2004 to 2018, may reflect older ART regimens.

Assay version v3.0 of immunoSEQ was used, and it was run at survey level. Using immunoSEQ multiplex PCR, the repertoire was profiled, and TCRdb retains in-frame clones only, with some absent. Found here are about 19,000 clones, roughly 79% of them singletons; the top ten hold 6.5% to 7.5%. Germline CDR1 SGHRS, CDR2 YFSETQ. CDR3 length equals 13 residues. The V segment lost 2 bases and the J segment 7 bases; nucleotides outside the gene matches: 5. The origin of this receptor is a man aged 50 or older with HIV. The starting material was unsorted PBMCs, obtained 2.2 years after starting antiretroviral therapy. The genes are TRBV5-1 and TRBJ1-1, with TRBD1 matching over 7 bases. CDR3 nucleotide sequence: TGCGCCAGCAGCTTAGGGGGCGCGGATGAAGCTTTCTTT. This sequence encodes CASSLGGADEAFF.